One and the same sample provided the 23 T cell receptor beta chains below, sequenced in a study of CD8 T cells in Susac syndrome. Random hexamers were used to reverse transcribe the RNA input (about 0.5 to 1 ug). TCRdb analysed the immunoSEQ multiplex PCR reads with MiXCR anew, one entry per CDR3 protein. The repertoire holds approximately 140,000 distinct CDR3 sequences, roughly 94% seen once, with roughly 0.27% in the top ten. The sequencing input was CD8+ T cells from PBMCs. These receptors came from a human donor in good health.

This chain connects TRBV7-9 to TRBJ2-7; 12 bases are a match to TRBD2. V lost 3 bases and J lost 7; bases outside the gene matches: 4. This CDR3 is 14 amino acids long. The germline gives CDR1 SEHNR, CDR2 FQNEAQ (reference sequence). The CDR3 coding sequence is TGTGCCAGCAGCTTCGGACTAGCGGGGAATGAGCAGTACTTC. It specifies CASSFGLAGNEQYF.

The gene calls are TRBV28 and TRBJ1-2, with D possibly matching TRBD1 (5 bases). Germline CDR1 is MDHEN and CDR2 is SYDVKM. This CDR3 has 16 amino acids. V dropped 8 bases and J dropped 7 bases, with 26 bases sitting between them. CDR3 sequence reads: CASDPRRSGYPPGYTF. The CDR3 DNA is TGTGCCAGCGACCCCAGGAGATCAGGGTACCCTCCTGGCTACACCTTC.

The V and J genes are TRBV15 and TRBJ2-1, with 12 positions matching TRBD2. Germline CDR1 and CDR2: LNHNV and YYDKDF (reference sequence). CDR3 length: 17 residues. J was trimmed by 7 bases and V by 0 bases; bases with no gene match: 7. CDR3 region: CATSRERASGRGNEQFF. In DNA form, the CDR3 reads TGTGCCACCAGCAGAGAAAGGGCTAGCGGGAGGGGGAATGAGCAGTTCTTC.

This sequence joins TRBV7-3 and TRBJ2-2, with 7 bases matching TRBD1. The ends lost 5 bases at V and 0 bases at J; junction bases unmatched: 3. The germline CDR1 and CDR2 sequences are SGHTA and FQGTGA. This CDR3 region has 15 residues. The CDR3 region is CASSLGGPNTGELFF. The CDR3 coding sequence is TGTGCCAGCAGCCTAGGGGGCCCGAACACCGGGGAGCTGTTTTTT.

The chain uses TRBV20-1 and TRBJ2-7, with TRBD2 matching 7 bases. V was clipped by 3 bases and J by 6 bases; unmatched bases: 11. Germline V lookup: CDR1 DFQATT, CDR2 SNEGSKA (reference sequence). This CDR3 contains 14 residues. The CDR3 region has the DNA TGCAGTGCTAGGTCGGGGGAGCGGGAAGGCGAGCAGTACTTC. Protein product: CSARSGEREGEQYF.

V gene TRBV13 combines with J gene TRBJ2-7; D not resolved. V was pared by 5 bases and J by 0 bases, with 11 bases between. The CDR3 is 14 amino acids. CDR1 and CDR2 (germline): PRHDT, FYEKMQ (reference sequence). The CDR3 region has the DNA TGTGCCAGCAGCCCAAGCAGGCGCTCCTACGAGCAGTACTTC. Its translation: CASSPSRRSYEQYF.

The CDR3 reads CASSLPDAYNEQFF. The CDR3 DNA follows: TGTGCCAGCTCCCTGCCCGACGCTTACAATGAGCAGTTCTTC. This chain links TRBV7-8 with TRBJ2-1; D remains ambiguous. Germline CDR1 and CDR2: SGHVS and FQNEAQ. V dropped 8 bases and J dropped 4 bases, with 15 bases sitting between them. The CDR3 length is 14 residues. The whole variable domain, remainder taken from reference TRBV7-8 and TRBJ2-1, is GAGVSQSPRYKVAKRGQDVALRCDPISGHVSLFWYQQALGQGPEFLTYFQNEAQLDKSGLPSDRFFAERPEGSVSTLKIQRTQQEDSAVYLCASSLPDAYNEQFFGPGTRLTVL.

This rearrangement joins TRBV15 to TRBJ2-7; 8 bases are a match to TRBD2. This CDR3 is built from 14 residues. Germline-derived CDR1 and CDR2 are LNHNV and YYDKDF (reference sequence). V trimming: 5 bases; J trimming: 3 bases; junction bases outside the gene matches: 6. The CDR3 spells CATSSAGASYEQYF. The DNA for the CDR3 is TGTGCCACCAGCTCAGCGGGAGCTAGCTACGAGCAGTACTTC.

The CDR3 sequence: CASSGTTPYGYTF. For the CDR3, the DNA is TGTGCCAGCAGCGGGACCACCCCCTATGGCTACACCTTC. The rearrangement joins TRBV9 to TRBJ1-2, with unresolved D. The CDR3 loop spans 13 amino acids. V dropped 3 bases and J dropped 4 bases, with 10 bases sitting between them. Germline V gene sequence: CDR1 SGDLS, CDR2 YYNGEE.

V gene TRBV27 combines with J gene TRBJ2-3, with a tentative D call TRBD1 (6 bases). This CDR3 is 14 amino acids long. V was cut by 6 bases and J by 0 bases, with 10 bases left in between. Germline CDR1 MNHEY, CDR2 SMNVEV (reference sequence). This chain's CDR3 is CASSRGFSTDTQYF. In DNA form, the CDR3 reads TGTGCCAGCAGCAGGGGATTTAGCACAGATACGCAGTATTTT.

The chain couples TRBV4-1 to TRBJ2-1; 9 nucleotides line up with TRBD2. The CDR3 contains 12 residues. In germline, CDR1 is MGHRA, CDR2 YSYEKL. The V gene end was trimmed by 8 bases and the J gene end by 5 bases; junction bases not matched to a gene: 1. CDR3 region: CASAGGDNEQFF. In DNA form, the CDR3 reads TGCGCCAGCGCGGGGGGGGACAATGAGCAGTTCTTC.

The genes are TRBV14 and TRBJ2-1; 7 positions match TRBD2. V was clipped by 10 bases and J by 0 bases; unmatched bases: 9. The length of the CDR3 is 15 residues. Per germline, CDR1 SGHDN and CDR2 FVKESK. CDR3 in amino acids: CANYTGTTSYNEQFF. CDR3 DNA: TGTGCCAACTATACCGGGACTACCTCCTACAATGAGCAGTTCTTC.

The chain employs TRBV12-3 or TRBV12-4 and TRBJ2-5; D is unresolved. Trimming removed 0 bases from V and 1 base from J, with 3 bases in between. CDR3 length equals 13 residues. The CDR3 spells CASSLAVQETQYF. In DNA form, the CDR3 reads TGTGCCAGCAGTTTAGCAGTCCAAGAGACCCAGTACTTC.

The V call is TRBV20-1, the J call TRBJ2-3, with D hard to call. CDR1 and CDR2 (germline): DFQATT, SNEGSKA (reference sequence). V dropped 0 bases and J dropped 4 bases, with 11 bases sitting between them. This CDR3 contains 14 residues. For the CDR3, the DNA is TGCAGTGCTAGAGATGCCGGGTCGGCAGATACGCAGTATTTT. Translation gives CSARDAGSADTQYF.

The chain carries TRBV9 and TRBJ1-5; D unclear. This CDR3 region has 14 residues. The germline gives CDR1 SGDLS, CDR2 YYNGEE. Trimming took 0 bases from V and 2 from J, leaving 6 bases between them. CDR3 in amino acids: CASSVGSGNQPQHF. The CDR3 DNA is TGTGCCAGCAGCGTAGGCAGCGGCAATCAGCCCCAGCATTTT.

The chain has TRBV30 and TRBJ2-5, with TRBD1 identical over 7 bases. The CDR3 sequence is 12 residues long. With 6 bases clipped from V and 4 bases from J, the junction kept 5 bases outside the gene matches. CDR1 is GTSNPN and CDR2 is SVGIG in the germline V gene (reference sequence). CDR3 in amino acids: CACQTGLETQYF. Here the CDR3 DNA reads TGTGCCTGCCAGACAGGGCTAGAGACCCAGTACTTC.

The chain is built from TRBV21-1 and TRBJ1-1. TRBV21-1 is reported as a pseudogene. This CDR3 comprises 10 residues. The CDR3 reads CASSNGGAFF. DNA of the CDR3: TGTGCCAGCAGCAATGGCGGGGCTTTCTTT.

The chain employs TRBV27 and TRBJ2-1; 9 bases are shared with TRBD2. CDR1 MNHEY and CDR2 SMNVEV come from the germline V gene (reference sequence). Trimming removed 6 bases from V and 15 bases from J; junction bases left unmatched: 6. The CDR3 loop spans 11 amino acids. The CDR3 bases are TGTGCCAGCAGCATGGGACTAGCAACGTTCTTC. Residues: CASSMGLATFF.

The chain joins TRBV20-1 to TRBJ1-5; no definite D call. CDR3 length: 14 amino acids. Trimming left V 1 base short and J 1 base short, with 8 bases between. Germline CDR1 is DFQATT and CDR2 is SNEGSKA (reference sequence). CDR3 sequence (DNA): TGCAGTGCTAGAGGCGGGAACAGCAATCAGCCCCAGCATTTT. Its protein product is CSARGGNSNQPQHF.

The chain links TRBV7-9 to TRBJ1-4; D gene uncertain. The CDR3 extends over 13 amino acids. Trimming removed 9 bases from V and 8 bases from J, with 16 bases in between. From germline, CDR1 is SEHNR and CDR2 FQNEAQ (reference sequence). In nucleotides, the CDR3 is TGTGCCAGTCCGGGCCCACGGGGAGAAAAACTGTTTTTT. Its translation is CASPGPRGEKLFF.

This sequence joins TRBV6-6 and TRBJ2-7; 7 nucleotides match TRBD2. Looked up from germline, CDR1 is MNHNY and CDR2 is SVGAGI (reference sequence). V was pared by 2 bases and J by 4 bases, with 5 bases of the junction left unmatched. The CDR3 runs 14 residues. The CDR3 loop is CASSYVGTTYEQYF. Written as DNA, the CDR3 is TGTGCCAGCAGTTACGTCGGGACTACTTACGAGCAGTACTTC.

The V call is TRBV7-9, the J call TRBJ1-5, with a weak D call TRBD1 (5 bases). The CDR3 has 14 amino acids. Germline loops: CDR1 SEHNR, CDR2 FQNEAQ (reference sequence). V lost 5 bases and J lost 0, with 8 bases in between. CDR3 DNA: TGTGCCAGCAGCGCGACAGATAGCAATCAGCCCCAGCATTTT. Protein: CASSATDSNQPQHF.

The chain has TRBV6-5 and TRBJ2-3; no definite D call. Germline CDR1 MNHEY, CDR2 SVGAGI. V was shortened by 6 bases and J by 2 bases, with 12 bases between the two germline ends. This CDR3 has 14 amino acids. The CDR3 spells CASSLRVATDTQYF. The CDR3 DNA sequence: TGTGCCAGCAGCCTCCGAGTCGCCACAGATACGCAGTATTTT.